The clone carrying this T cell receptor beta chain was counted ten times or more. Its target is not known. Template-switch 5'RACE cDNA synthesis added a 10-nucleotide unique molecular identifier. Each CDR3 protein is one row after TCRdb ran MiXCR on the 5' RACE reads. The sample lists about 46,000 distinct CDR3 sequences; 4.5% were seen once. This specimen comes from a study of neurological immune-mediated disorders. Study-level results: The study found no CDR3 amino acid sequences shared by expanded clones across subjects, suggesting private repertoires in all groups.

The unsorted libraries were made from 2 million PBMCs kept at -80 C. This CDR3 is 14 amino acids long. Trimming took 4 bases from V and 5 from J, leaving 14 bases between them. Germline CDR1 is MGHRA and CDR2 is YSYEKL. Input material: PBMCs. The chain employs TRBV4-1 and TRBJ2-5, with D possibly TRBD2 on 5 matching bases. The sequence was collected from a woman aged 55-70 years with multiple sclerosis. This CDR3 is CASSPRGERETQYF. For the CDR3, the DNA is TGCGCCAGCAGCCCCCGTGGGGAGAGGGAGACCCAGTACTTC.